The text below deals with one TCR beta chain. Its antigen is undetermined. The source of the sample is a study of T-cell memory formation after mild COVID-19. Study summary: TCR clusters showed largely donor specificity.

Study results and limitations: Certain responding clones were present in pre-infection memory, suggesting participation of cross-reactive memory. Day 15 to 85 contracting clones showed balanced CD4/CD8; day 15 to 37 expanders favored CD4+. CD8+ contracting clones occupied EMRA, while CD4+ ones occupied mainly CM and EM.

In TCRdb, the 5' RACE reads were re-called with MiXCR into one record per CDR3 protein. The sample has roughly 240,000 distinct CDR3 sequences; just over 15% are singletons. J gave up 0 bases and V 3 bases, and 1 base lay outside the gene matches. This CDR3 has 15 amino acids. The V gene is TRBV12-3 or TRBV12-4, the J gene TRBJ2-1, with 8 bases that match TRBD2. The sample taken for sequencing was PBMCs or a T cell subset sorted from them (not recorded which). The sequence came from an adult woman who had mild COVID-19 (a few samples of this study predate the infection). Cell type and time point are not known. CDR3 sequence reads: CASSFSGTSYNEQFF. CDR3 DNA: TGTGCCAGCAGTTTTAGCGGGACCTCCTACAATGAGCAGTTCTTC.